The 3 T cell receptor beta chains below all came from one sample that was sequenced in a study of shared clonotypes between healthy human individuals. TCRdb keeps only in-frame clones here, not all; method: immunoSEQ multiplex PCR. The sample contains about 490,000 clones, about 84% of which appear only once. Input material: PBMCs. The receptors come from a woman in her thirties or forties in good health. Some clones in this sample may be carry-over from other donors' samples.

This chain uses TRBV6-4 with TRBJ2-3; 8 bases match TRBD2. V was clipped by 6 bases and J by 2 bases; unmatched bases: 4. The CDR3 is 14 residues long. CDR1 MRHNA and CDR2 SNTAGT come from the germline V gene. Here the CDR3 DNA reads TGTGCCAGCAGCCAAGGACTAGCCACAGATACGCAGTATTTT. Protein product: CASSQGLATDTQYF.

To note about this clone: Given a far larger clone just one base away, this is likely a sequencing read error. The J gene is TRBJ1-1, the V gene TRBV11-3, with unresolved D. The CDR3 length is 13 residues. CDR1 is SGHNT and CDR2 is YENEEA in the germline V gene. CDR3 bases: TGTGCCAGCAGCTCGGAATTCAACACTGAAGCTTCCTTT. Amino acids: CASSSEFNTEASF. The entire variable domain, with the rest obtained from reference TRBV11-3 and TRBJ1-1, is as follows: EAGVVQSPRYKIIEKKQPVAFWCNPISGHNTLYWYLQNLGQGPELLIRYENEEAVDDSQLPKDRFSAERLKGVDSTLKIQPAELGDSAVYLCASSSEFNTEASFGQGTRLTVV.

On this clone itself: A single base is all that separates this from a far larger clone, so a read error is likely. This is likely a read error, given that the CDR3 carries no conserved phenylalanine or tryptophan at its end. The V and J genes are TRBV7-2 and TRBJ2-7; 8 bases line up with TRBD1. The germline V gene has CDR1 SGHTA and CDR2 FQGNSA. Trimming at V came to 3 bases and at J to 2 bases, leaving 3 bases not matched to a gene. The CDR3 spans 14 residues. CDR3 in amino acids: CASSFYRGTYEQYS. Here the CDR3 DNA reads TGTGCCAGCAGCTTTTACAGGGGGACCTACGAGCAGTACTCC.